These 16 T cell receptor beta chains originate from one sample sequenced in a study of blood T cell repertoires in COVID-19. TCRdb keeps only in-frame clones here, not all; method: immunoSEQ multiplex PCR. The sample shows some 150,000 clones, 75% to 90% of them seen only once. Material: peripheral blood. These receptors were taken from a man aged 45-65 years with active COVID-19.

V and J are TRBV30 and TRBJ2-7; maybe TRBD2 (5 bases). Looked up from germline, CDR1 is GTSNPN and CDR2 is SVGIG (reference sequence). V lost 0 bases and J lost 6, with 12 bases in between. The length of the CDR3 is 13 residues. The CDR3 reads CAWSVHPGFEQYF. CDR3 in DNA: TGTGCCTGGAGTGTACACCCGGGATTCGAGCAGTACTTC.

CDR3 amino acids: CASSIRDTPNYGYTF. The CDR3 DNA sequence: TGTGCCAGTAGTATTAGGGACACTCCTAACTATGGCTACACCTTC. V gene TRBV19 combines with J gene TRBJ1-2, with TRBD1 as a possible D gene (6 bases). Germline lookup yields CDR1 LNHDA and CDR2 SQIVND (reference sequence). Trimming pared 3 bases from V and 0 bases from J, leaving 11 bases between. This CDR3 spans 15 amino acids.

This clone was found a few times. V usage is TRBV5-4 and J usage is TRBJ2-1, with 7 nucleotides matching TRBD1. This CDR3 contains 16 residues. Trimming removed 4 bases from V and 5 bases from J; junction bases left unmatched: 12. Germline V CDR1 and CDR2: SGHNT, YYREEE (reference sequence). The chain's CDR3 is CASSPLRQGYNNEQFF. The CDR3 bases are TGTGCCAGCAGCCCCCTTCGACAGGGCTACAACAATGAGCAGTTCTTC.

This clone has just a few counts. The chain links TRBV5-5 to TRBJ2-1, with 10 bases lining up with TRBD2. Germline V gene sequence: CDR1 SGHKS, CDR2 YYEKEE (reference sequence). The CDR3 contains 16 residues. The trim removed 6 bases at V and 6 bases at J, leaving 12 bases unmatched. The CDR3 DNA reads as TGTGCCAGCACCACCGGCAGGCTAGCGGGGGCCAATGAGCAGTTCTTC. It is translated as CASTTGRLAGANEQFF.

The chain carries TRBV9 and TRBJ2-2, with 7 bases identical to TRBD1. Trimming removed 5 bases from V and 3 bases from J; junction bases left unmatched: 7. The CDR3 covers 15 residues. Germline V CDR1 and CDR2: SGDLS, YYNGEE. CDR3 in DNA: TGTGCCAGCAGTCGGACCGGGACAGACACCGGGGAGCTGTTTTTT. Translating gives CASSRTGTDTGELFF. Variable domain in full (rest from reference TRBV9 and TRBJ2-2): DSGVTQTPKHLITATGQRVTLRCSPRSGDLSVYWYQQSLDQGLQFLIQYYNGEERAKGNILERFSAQQFPDLHSELNLSSLELGDSALYFCASSRTGTDTGELFFGEGSRLTVL.

The chain uses TRBV3-1 (or the pseudogene TRBV3-2) and TRBJ1-1, with D possibly TRBD1 on 5 matching bases. The V end lost 4 bases, the J end lost 4 bases, and 13 bases lay between the germline ends. The germline V gene has CDR1 LGHDT and CDR2 YNNKEL (reference sequence). The CDR3 is 14 residues long. Here the CDR3 reads CASSLGLGGTEAFF. Here the CDR3 DNA reads TGTGCCAGCAGCCTGGGCCTCGGGGGCACTGAAGCTTTCTTT.

The V and J genes are TRBV19 and TRBJ2-7; 11 bases are shared with TRBD1. Germline CDR1 LNHDA, CDR2 SQIVND (reference sequence). V lost 5 bases and J lost 4; bases outside the gene matches: 13. CDR3 length: 17 residues. This CDR3 is CASSQSRSDRGPYEQYF. In nucleotides, the CDR3 is TGTGCCAGTAGTCAAAGCCGCTCGGACAGGGGGCCATACGAGCAGTACTTC.

This sequence joins TRBV9 and TRBJ2-5, with 11 bases fitting TRBD2. With V trimmed by 3 bases and J by 5 bases, 9 bases remained unmatched. This CDR3 is 16 amino acids long. Germline CDR1 and CDR2: SGDLS and YYNGEE. CDR3 bases: TGTGCCAGCAGCGCCACTAGCGGGGGCCCCGGGGAGACCCAGTACTTC. Protein sequence: CASSATSGGPGETQYF.

The chain is built from TRBV3-1 (or the pseudogene TRBV3-2) and TRBJ2-5; tentative D call: TRBD1 (5 bases). The CDR3 extends over 16 amino acids. CDR1 and CDR2 from the germline V gene are LGHDT and YNNKEL (reference sequence). The ends were cut back, 2 bases at V and 5 bases at J, with 18 bases in the middle. As DNA, the CDR3 is TGTGCCAGCAGCCAATCTGGTCCCTTAGGGGCGGAGACCCAGTACTTC. Protein sequence: CASSQSGPLGAETQYF.

This rearrangement joins TRBV5-6 to TRBJ2-7; D is possibly TRBD1 (7 bases). Between the trimmed V and J ends, which lost 4 bases and 0 bases, there was a span of 14 bases. The CDR3 contains 15 residues. Germline-derived CDR1 and CDR2 are SGHDT and YYEEEE. CDR3 protein: CASSPEGQPSYEQYF. The CDR3 bases are TGTGCCAGCAGCCCGGAGGGACAGCCCTCCTACGAGCAGTACTTC.

To note about this clone: In the same sample, other DNA sequences code for this CDR3. The rearrangement links TRBV11-2 to TRBJ1-1, with D uncertain. The germline gives CDR1 SGHAT, CDR2 FQNNGV. Trimming stripped 1 base from V and 1 base from J, with 7 bases between. The CDR3 spans 14 residues. CDR3 loop: CASSLGAGNTEAFF. The DNA of the CDR3 is TGTGCCAGCAGCTTAGGGGCCGGGAACACTGAAGCTTTCTTT.

The chain combines TRBV19 with TRBJ2-3; TRBD2 is a possible D gene (7 bases). The CDR3 runs to 11 residues. Germline lookup yields CDR1 LNHDA and CDR2 SQIVND (reference sequence). V lost 10 bases, J lost 6 bases, and 11 bases lay in between. The CDR3 DNA reads TGTGCCACCGCGGGGGCGGATACGCAGTATTTT. Encoded protein: CATAGADTQYF.

The chain uses TRBV2 and TRBJ1-1; 8 bases line up with TRBD1. The ends lost 5 bases at V and 8 bases at J; junction bases unmatched: 10. The V gene's germline CDR1 is SNHLY and CDR2 FYNNEI. The CDR3 totals 14 residues. The CDR3 bases are TGTGCCAGCAGTCCCAGGACAGGGCCCATGGAAGCTTTCTTT. Its translation: CASSPRTGPMEAFF.

CDR3 in DNA: TGTGCCAGCAGCCCCGCGGGGGGCCGAACTGAAGCTTTCTTT. Translation gives CASSPAGGRTEAFF. This chain connects TRBV11-3 to TRBJ1-1; tentatively, D is TRBD1 (6 bases). V was clipped by 5 bases and J by 5 bases, with 15 bases between them. Germline V lookup: CDR1 SGHNT, CDR2 YENEEA. The CDR3 totals 14 residues.

This clone was counted only a few times. J is TRBJ1-2 and V is TRBV4-1, with D possibly matching TRBD1 (6 bases). CDR3 length equals 19 residues. V was clipped by 2 bases and J by 5 bases, with 27 bases between them. Germline CDR1 reads MGHRA; CDR2 reads YSYEKL. The CDR3 spells CASSQLDMGFRDNRYGYTF. Here the CDR3 DNA reads TGCGCCAGCAGCCAACTGGACATGGGGTTTCGGGACAACCGTTATGGCTACACCTTC.

The chain is built from TRBV7-9 and TRBJ2-7, with 8 positions matching TRBD1. The ends lost 4 bases at V and 8 bases at J; junction bases unmatched: 16. Germline V gene data show CDR1 as SEHNR and CDR2 as FQNEAQ (reference sequence). This CDR3 region has 16 residues. This CDR3 is CASSSRTGWGDLKQYF. The CDR3 region has the DNA TGTGCCAGCAGCTCCCGGACAGGGTGGGGGGATTTAAAGCAGTACTTC. Combining the CDR3 with reference TRBV7-9 and TRBJ2-7 gives the whole variable domain DTGVSQNPRHKITKRGQNVTFRCDPISEHNRLYWYRQTLGQGPEFLTYFQNEAQLEKSRLLSDRFSAERPKGSFSTLEIQRTEQGDSAMYLCASSSRTGWGDLKQYFGPGTRLTVT.